This T cell receptor (beta chain) comes out of a study of cytomegalovirus exposure and HLA in healthy donors. Clones were sequenced by immunoSEQ multiplex PCR, and TCRdb holds only the in-frame ones, with some missing. Of about 240,000 clones in the sample, 86% were seen once. Germline-derived CDR1 and CDR2 are MDHEN and SYDVKM. The CDR3 covers 15 residues. With 2 bases clipped from V and 4 bases from J, the junction kept 7 bases outside the gene matches. This TCR was sampled from a woman aged 25 to 39 in good health and CMV-seropositive. The chain uses TRBV28 and TRBJ1-2; TRBD1 aligns across 7 bases. The sample taken for sequencing was PBMCs. CDR3 region: CASSLLTGAVYGYTF. CDR3 bases: TGTGCCAGCAGTTTACTTACAGGGGCTGTCTATGGCTACACCTTC.